These 27 T cell receptor beta chains were all obtained from the same sample, sequenced in a study of T cell changes during pregnancy in multiple sclerosis. Measured with immunoSEQ multiplex PCR; TCRdb has only the in-frame clones, and not every one. Among approximately 53,000 clones listed, around 90% were seen once. Material: CD4+ T cells from peripheral blood mononuclear cells, obtained after pregnancy. Source of these receptors: a female donor in good health, enrolled as a control in a pregnancy study.

The chain employs TRBV28 and TRBJ1-2, with TRBD1 as a possible D gene (6 bases). The CDR3 has 14 amino acids. V gave up 10 bases and J gave up 8 bases, with 23 bases separating them. Germline loops: CDR1 MDHEN, CDR2 SYDVKM. This chain's CDR3 is CATLSVGAPRGYTF. CDR3 sequence (DNA): TGTGCCACACTCTCGGTGGGGGCCCCTCGGGGCTACACCTTC.

V is TRBV27 and J is TRBJ2-1, with D perhaps TRBD2 (7 bases). The CDR3 is 13 amino acids. Germline V gene sequence: CDR1 MNHEY, CDR2 SMNVEV (reference sequence). V was pared by 6 bases and J by 9 bases, with 15 bases between. Written as DNA, the CDR3 is TGTGCCAGCAGGCCGGCGGGGGCGGGTGAGCAGTTCTTC. Protein product: CASRPAGAGEQFF.

For this clone: One end of the junction fails to match germline, which may point to a read error. The rearrangement links TRBV30 to TRBJ1-2, with D perhaps matching TRBD1 (5 bases). This CDR3 spans 11 amino acids. CDR1 and CDR2 from the germline V gene are GTSNPN and SVGIG (reference sequence). The CDR3 DNA reads as TGTGCCTGGAGTACGGGACCGGGGGTCTTCTTC. Translation gives CAWSTGPGVFF.

The chain employs TRBV6-1 and TRBJ2-2, with TRBD1 matching 10 bases. With V trimmed by 1 base and J by 6 bases, 8 bases remained unmatched. Germline V CDR1 and CDR2: MNHNS, SASEGT. This CDR3 contains 17 residues. The CDR3: CASSEVGTGAPAGELFF. CDR3 nucleotides: TGTGCCAGCAGTGAAGTAGGGACAGGGGCCCCAGCCGGGGAGCTGTTTTTT.

The V and J genes are TRBV6-6 and TRBJ2-7; the D is unclear. Germline V gene data show CDR1 as MNHNY and CDR2 as SVGAGI (reference sequence). The CDR3 runs 15 residues. The V end was cut by 0 bases, the J end by 0 bases, with 9 bases between. The CDR3 here is CASSYSVGSSYEQYF. CDR3 nucleotides: TGTGCCAGCAGTTACTCCGTGGGCAGCTCCTACGAGCAGTACTTC.

The rearrangement uses TRBV21-1 and TRBJ1-5. TRBV21-1 is assigned pseudogene status. This CDR3 is 15 amino acids long. CDR3 protein: CASTLGGSSNQPQHF. In DNA form, the CDR3 reads TGTGCCAGCACCTTAGGCGGGAGTAGCAATCAGCCCCAGCATTTT.

CDR3 DNA sequence: TGTGCCAGCAGTGACTACGGGACTAGCGGCACAGATACGCAGTATTTT. Protein sequence: CASSDYGTSGTDTQYF. V gene TRBV6-1 combines with J gene TRBJ2-3; 10 nucleotides match TRBD2. Germline CDR1 and CDR2: MNHNS and SASEGT. After removal of 3 bases from V and 1 base from J, the junction contained 4 bases not matched to a gene. The CDR3 spans 16 residues.

The rearrangement uses TRBV27 and TRBJ2-7; maybe TRBD2 (5 bases). From germline, CDR1 is MNHEY and CDR2 SMNVEV (reference sequence). The CDR3 sequence is 14 residues long. Between the trimmed V and J ends, which lost 5 bases and 5 bases, there was a span of 16 bases. The CDR3 spells CASSHLLGTHEQYF. In DNA, the CDR3 is TGTGCCAGCAGTCACTTACTAGGTACCCACGAGCAGTACTTC.

This rearrangement joins TRBV18 to TRBJ2-7, with D uncertain. The ends were cut back, 3 bases at V and 6 bases at J, with 6 bases in the middle. The length of the CDR3 is 11 residues. Germline assignment: CDR1 KGHSH and CDR2 LQKENI. For the CDR3, the DNA is TGTGCCAGCTCACCTCAGTCCGAGCAGTACTTC. Translation gives CASSPQSEQYF.

The chain recombines TRBV9 with TRBJ2-1; possible D gene TRBD2, 6 bases. Trimming removed 4 bases at V and 5 bases at J, with 16 bases between. This CDR3 has 15 amino acids. Germline CDR1 reads SGDLS; CDR2 reads YYNGEE. This chain's CDR3 is CASSLGRLAHNEQFF. CDR3 nucleotide sequence: TGTGCCAGCAGCCTAGGTCGGCTAGCGCACAATGAGCAGTTCTTC.

The CDR3 sequence is CASSPLRGERGGRGETQYF. CDR3 bases: TGTGCCAGCAGCCCTCTCCGGGGTGAGCGGGGGGGACGAGGAGAGACCCAGTACTTC. The chain joins TRBV11-3 to TRBJ2-5, with 10 nucleotides matching TRBD2. The CDR3 is 19 residues long. Germline V gene sequence: CDR1 SGHNT, CDR2 YENEEA. Trimming cost V 5 bases and J 4 bases; bases outside gene matches: 19.

The rearrangement links TRBV11-2 to TRBJ2-7; TRBD2 might be the D (5 bases). Trimming took 4 bases from V and 4 from J, leaving 11 bases between them. CDR1 and CDR2 from the germline V gene are SGHAT and FQNNGV. CDR3 length equals 13 residues. CDR3 loop: CASSSLRGYEQYF. The CDR3 DNA follows: TGTGCCAGCAGCTCCCTCCGGGGTTACGAGCAGTACTTC.

The chain couples TRBV28 to TRBJ2-7; D remains unclear. The germline V gene has CDR1 MDHEN and CDR2 SYDVKM. The CDR3 runs to 14 residues. Trimming took 4 bases from V and 1 from J, leaving 11 bases between them. CDR3 amino acids: CASSSSTQSYEQYF. Here the CDR3 DNA reads TGTGCCAGCAGTTCGTCGACACAATCCTACGAGCAGTACTTC. The complete variable domain, with remaining parts taken from reference TRBV28 and TRBJ2-7, reads DVKVTQSSRYLVKRTGEKVFLECVQDMDHENMFWYRQDPGLGLRLIYFSYDVKMKEKGDIPEGYSVSREKKERFSLILESASTNQTSMYLCASSSSTQSYEQYFGPGTRLTVT.

This clone occurred a few times. The rearrangement uses TRBV4-2 and TRBJ2-7; no clear D gene. Germline values: CDR1 LGHNA, CDR2 YNFKEQ. V lost 4 bases to trimming and J lost 0 bases, with 13 bases between them. The CDR3 is made up of 15 amino acids. The CDR3 DNA is TGTGCCAGCAGCCCCTGGGCCATCTCCTCCTACGAGCAGTACTTC. This translates into CASSPWAISSYEQYF.

The chain carries TRBV7-2 and TRBJ2-2; 10 nucleotides match TRBD1. The J segment lost 6 bases and the V segment lost 5 bases, leaving 6 bases of the junction unmatched. There are 15 residues in the CDR3. Germline values: CDR1 SGHTA, CDR2 FQGNSA. The CDR3 DNA reads as TGTGCCAGCAGCCTTCCGGGACAGGGGTCCGGGGAGCTGTTTTTT. Translating it yields CASSLPGQGSGELFF.

The V and J genes are TRBV25-1 and TRBJ1-2; D gene unclear. V lost 6 bases, J lost 8 bases, and 22 bases lay in between. CDR1 is MGHDK, CDR2 SYGVNS, per germline. The CDR3 extends over 15 amino acids. The CDR3, as DNA: TGTGCCAGCAGCTCTCCCGGGAGACCCTCCCGCGGCTACACCTTC. It yields the protein CASSSPGRPSRGYTF.

This clone was observed once. The chain is built from TRBV9 and TRBJ2-3; D unresolved. V gave up 5 bases and J gave up 4 bases, with 17 bases separating them. The CDR3 has 15 amino acids. Looked up from germline, CDR1 is SGDLS and CDR2 is YYNGEE. The CDR3, as DNA: TGTGCCAGCAGTAAAACCCCACAGATAGCAGATACGCAGTATTTT. Translating gives CASSKTPQIADTQYF.

To note about this clone: One end of the junction fails to match germline, which may point to a read error. The chain combines TRBV7-7 with TRBJ2-7, with 10 bases aligning to TRBD2. Germline CDR1 is SSHAT and CDR2 is FNYEAQ (reference sequence). This CDR3 is built from 14 residues. Written as DNA, the CDR3 is TGTGCTAGCAGCGCGCTAGCGGGGGTGACCGAGCAGTACTTC. It codes for CASSALAGVTEQYF.

The chain carries TRBV29-1 and TRBJ2-1, with 9 nucleotides matching TRBD1. The CDR3 spans 15 residues. CDR1 SQVTM and CDR2 ANQGSEA come from the germline V gene. V was clipped by 4 bases and J by 4 bases; unmatched bases: 8. CDR3 DNA sequence: TGCAGCGTTGCTCGGGACAGGGACATTTACAATGAGCAGTTCTTC. Its translation: CSVARDRDIYNEQFF.

The J gene is TRBJ1-3, the V gene TRBV4-1; TRBD1 might be the D (6 bases). Germline-derived CDR1 and CDR2 are MGHRA and YSYEKL. The CDR3 spans 15 residues. Trimming took 3 bases from V and 0 from J, leaving 9 bases between them. The CDR3 loop is CASSQGAISGNTIYF. The CDR3, as DNA: TGCGCCAGCAGCCAGGGGGCGATCTCTGGAAACACCATATATTTT.

CDR3 coding DNA: TGTGCCACCAGCAGTAGCAGGGGCGGGAGACCGCTATACTATGGCTACACCTTC. Translated, it gives CATSSSRGGRPLYYGYTF. V and J are TRBV15 and TRBJ1-2, with D possibly TRBD1 on 6 matching bases. The germline V gene has CDR1 LNHNV and CDR2 YYDKDF (reference sequence). The CDR3 runs 18 residues. V was pared by 3 bases and J by 3 bases, with 23 bases between. The full variable domain, rest sourced from reference TRBV15 and TRBJ1-2, is DAMVIQNPRYQVTQFGKPVTLSCSQTLNHNVMYWYQQKSSQAPKLLFHYYDKDFNNEADTPDNFQSRRPNTSFCFLDIRSPGLGDTAMYLCATSSSRGGRPLYYGYTFGSGTRLTVV.

The J gene is TRBJ1-1, the V gene TRBV7-9; 9 nucleotides align to TRBD1. The CDR3 covers 18 residues. Germline lookup yields CDR1 SEHNR and CDR2 FQNEAQ (reference sequence). With V trimmed by 7 bases and J by 1 base, 16 bases remained unmatched. For the CDR3, the DNA is TGTGCCAGCAACCCCGGTTGGGGACAGGGAAAATGGAACACTGAAGCTTTCTTT. Its protein is CASNPGWGQGKWNTEAFF.

This clone came up once. The V gene is TRBV19, the J gene TRBJ1-4; possible D gene TRBD1, 6 bases. Trimming took off 5 bases at V and 3 bases at J, with 13 bases between the two ends. Per the germline V gene, CDR1 is LNHDA and CDR2 is SQIVND (reference sequence). The CDR3 is 15 amino acids. The CDR3 nucleotides are TGTGCCAGTAGTGTTCGGACAGAGCCTAATGAAAAACTGTTTTTT. Protein product: CASSVRTEPNEKLFF.

The genes are TRBV25-1 and TRBJ1-1; the D is unclear. Trimming stripped 3 bases from V and 1 base from J, with 9 bases between. The CDR3 covers 14 residues. CDR1 is MGHDK and CDR2 is SYGVNS in the germline V gene. The CDR3 sequence: CASSEGRRNTEAFF. In DNA form, the CDR3 reads TGTGCCAGCAGTGAGGGCAGGCGGAACACTGAAGCTTTCTTT. Full variable domain (remainder filled in from reference TRBV25-1 and TRBJ1-1): EADIYQTPRYLVIGTGKKITLECSQTMGHDKMYWYQQDPGMELHLIHYSYGVNSTEKGDLSSESTVSRIRTEHFPLTLESARPSHTSQYLCASSEGRRNTEAFFGQGTRLTVV.

This chain joins TRBV7-6 and TRBJ2-5, with 16 bases that match TRBD2. The CDR3 has 17 residues. CDR1 and CDR2 (germline): SGHVS, FNYEAQ. V dropped 5 bases and J dropped 6; count of bases not matched to a gene: 9. CDR3 protein: CASSPGLAGGPGKTQYF. CDR3 sequence (DNA): TGTGCCAGCAGCCCGGGACTAGCGGGAGGGCCGGGAAAGACCCAGTACTTC.

This chain uses TRBV10-3 with TRBJ2-5; 7 bases are shared with TRBD1. Germline loops: CDR1 ENHRY, CDR2 SYGVKD. V shed 0 bases, J shed 4 bases, and the junction held 5 bases outside the gene matches. This CDR3 comprises 15 residues. The CDR3 sequence: CAISESTGRPETQYF. The CDR3 DNA is TGTGCCATCAGTGAGTCGACAGGGAGACCAGAGACCCAGTACTTC.

The chain is built from TRBV9 and TRBJ2-1, with D possibly matching TRBD1 (5 bases). Germline lookup yields CDR1 SGDLS and CDR2 YYNGEE. V dropped 0 bases and J dropped 5 bases, with 9 bases sitting between them. This CDR3 has 14 amino acids. CDR3 coding DNA: TGTGCCAGCAGCGTAGTCCCCAGGGACAATGAGCAGTTCTTC. This codes for CASSVVPRDNEQFF.